These 20 T cell receptor beta chains were sequenced from one sample in a study of post-analysis software for immune sequencing data. What these receptors recognize is not known. Built from TCR beta cDNA, the libraries had unique molecular identifiers in them. TCRdb itself ran the PCR reads through MiXCR, one entry per CDR3 protein. The table lists roughly 600,000 distinct CDR3 sequences, roughly two fifths of them singletons. Regarding the study as a whole: Patients showed TRBV5-6, TRBV5-1 and TRBV20-1 among a handful of TRBV segments more frequent than in controls.

The sequenced sample consisted of blood. The receptors come from a girl under 18 with multiple sclerosis.

This clonotype occurred once. The chain employs TRBV29-1 and TRBJ2-1; 15 bases match TRBD2. V was clipped by 8 bases and J by 8 bases; unmatched bases: 10. The CDR3 runs to 15 residues. Germline V gives CDR1 SQVTM, CDR2 ANQGSEA. The CDR3 DNA follows: TGCAGCTCCCCGGGACTAGCGGGGGGACGGGATGAGCAGTTCTTC. Its translation: CSSPGLAGGRDEQFF.

Only a few counts were recorded for this clonotype. The V gene is TRBV20-1, the J gene TRBJ2-7, with a weak D call TRBD2 (6 bases). Trimming left V 3 bases short and J 3 bases short, with 9 bases between. Germline V CDR1 and CDR2: DFQATT, SNEGSKA (reference sequence). The CDR3 is 12 residues long. In DNA, the CDR3 is TGCAGTGCTAGTGGACTACACTACGAGCAGTACTTC. Translated: CSASGLHYEQYF.

The sample holds one count of this clonotype. The chain joins TRBV7-6 to TRBJ2-7; D is perhaps TRBD2 (6 bases). V shed 5 bases and J shed 3 bases, with 14 bases lying between them. The CDR3 totals 14 residues. Germline V gene lookup returns CDR1 SGHVS and CDR2 FNYEAQ. The CDR3 region is CASSPRDLDYEQYF. CDR3 in DNA: TGTGCCAGCAGCCCCCGGGACTTGGACTACGAGCAGTACTTC. Combining the CDR3 with reference TRBV7-6 and TRBJ2-7 gives the whole variable domain GAGVSQSPRYKVTKRGQDVALRCDPISGHVSLYWYRQALGQGPEFLTYFNYEAQQDKSGLPNDRFSAERPEGSISTLTIQRTEQRDSAMYRCASSPRDLDYEQYFGPGTRLTVT.

The V gene is TRBV20-1, the J gene TRBJ2-7; D not resolved. Germline CDR1 DFQATT, CDR2 SNEGSKA (reference sequence). The CDR3 extends over 14 amino acids. Between the trimmed V and J ends, which lost 2 bases and 3 bases, there was a span of 14 bases. The CDR3 DNA is TGCAGTGCTAGAAGGCATAGTGGGATCTACGAGCAGTACTTC. Amino acids: CSARRHSGIYEQYF.

The chain joins TRBV11-1 to TRBJ1-2; 10 nucleotides match TRBD1. CDR3 length: 16 residues. Germline trimming cut 7 bases from V and 5 bases from J; bases unmatched to any gene: 13. Germline assignment: CDR1 SGHAT and CDR2 FQDESV (reference sequence). The CDR3 DNA is TGTGCCAGCACCACTTCCGGGACAGGGGTCGGTTATGGCTACACCTTC. This sequence encodes CASTTSGTGVGYGYTF.

This clonotype was picked up a small number of times. The chain recombines TRBV10-3 with TRBJ2-1, with D uncertain. The J call may be in error: the DNA end matches TRBJ2-7 better. Germline V lookup: CDR1 ENHRY, CDR2 SYGVKD. The CDR3 is made up of 15 amino acids. For the CDR3, the DNA is TGTGCCATCAGTGAGTCAGGGTCCTCCTACAATGAGCAGTACTTC. Its protein is CAISESGSSYNEQYF.

The genes are TRBV7-2 and TRBJ2-3; 8 nucleotides match TRBD1. This CDR3 is built from 15 residues. Germline V lookup: CDR1 SGHTA, CDR2 FQGNSA. V lost 3 bases and J lost 9; bases outside the gene matches: 11. CDR3 in DNA: TGTGCCAGCAGCTTGGTGGGCAGGGGGCAAGACACGCAGTATTTT. It specifies CASSLVGRGQDTQYF.

This chain uses TRBV9 with TRBJ2-3; D not certain. The V and J ends lost 4 bases and 1 base respectively, with 13 bases between them. Germline V gene data show CDR1 as SGDLS and CDR2 as YYNGEE. The CDR3 length is 15 residues. The chain's CDR3 is CASSPHPFGTDTQYF. The CDR3 DNA reads as TGTGCCAGCAGCCCCCACCCGTTCGGCACAGATACGCAGTATTTT.

This rearrangement joins TRBV6-2 or TRBV6-3 to TRBJ2-4, with unresolved D. Germline CDR1 and CDR2: MNHEY and SVGEGT. The CDR3 is 13 amino acids. The V gene lost 6 bases and the J gene lost 7 bases, with 13 bases spanning the gap. CDR3: CASRERTRNIQYF. CDR3 nucleotides: TGTGCCAGCAGGGAAAGGACGCGGAACATTCAGTACTTC.

The chain employs TRBV7-2 and TRBJ2-5; D is possibly TRBD1 (5 bases). TRBJ2-7 matches the DNA end more closely, so the J call is doubtful. The CDR3 consists of 14 residues. Germline-derived CDR1 and CDR2 are SGHTA and FQGNSA. The CDR3 spells CASSLGRRTYEQYF. For the CDR3, the DNA is TGTGCCAGCAGCTTAGGACGAAGGACATACGAGCAGTACTTC.

The chain carries TRBV24-1 and TRBJ2-6; TRBD1 agrees at 8 bases. Germline trimming cut 12 bases from V and 0 bases from J; bases unmatched to any gene: 12. This CDR3 has 17 amino acids. Germline values: CDR1 KGHDR, CDR2 SFDVKD. CDR3 DNA sequence: TGTGCCGCCTGGGACAGGCCAACCTCCTCTGGGGCCAACGTCCTGACTTTC. Translating gives CAAWDRPTSSGANVLTF.

This chain uses TRBV7-3 with TRBJ2-1; D may be TRBD2 (6 bases). V was cut by 3 bases and J by 7 bases, with 19 bases left in between. CDR3 length: 16 residues. CDR1 SGHTA and CDR2 FQGTGA come from the germline V gene. In DNA form, the CDR3 reads TGTGCCAGCAGCTTTGACACTAGCCGATCCTGGAATGAGCAGTTCTTC. Protein product: CASSFDTSRSWNEQFF.

The V and J genes are TRBV7-8 and TRBJ1-6; 9 bases map to TRBD1. The CDR3 has 17 amino acids. Trimming at V came to 0 bases and at J to 8 bases, leaving 8 bases not matched to a gene. CDR1 is SGHVS, CDR2 FQNEAQ, per germline. In DNA, the CDR3 is TGTGCCAGCAGCTTAGCGTACCAGGACAGGGGTGATTCACCCCTCCACTTT. Translation: CASSLAYQDRGDSPLHF.

This clonotype was picked up one time. The V gene is TRBV5-1, the J gene TRBJ1-1; D unclear. Germline V gene lookup returns CDR1 SGHRS and CDR2 YFSETQ. V was clipped by 3 bases and J by 1 base, with 13 bases between them. The length of the CDR3 is 15 residues. The CDR3 DNA is TGCGCCAGCAGCTCGAATGGGGATTGGAACACTGAAGCTTTCTTT. It yields the protein CASSSNGDWNTEAFF.

This chain links TRBV7-9 with TRBJ2-3; weak D call: TRBD2 (5 bases). The CDR3 runs 15 residues. Germline lookup yields CDR1 SEHNR and CDR2 FQNEAQ (reference sequence). V dropped 1 base and J dropped 5 bases, with 13 bases sitting between them. CDR3 protein: CASSLVRDLLDTQYF. The CDR3, as DNA: TGTGCCAGCAGCTTAGTCCGGGATTTGCTAGATACGCAGTATTTT.

Concerning this clonotype itself: Sequence at one end of the junction differs from germline and may be a read error. The chain carries TRBV9 and TRBJ2-7; 7 bases map to TRBD1. This CDR3 is built from 17 residues. Germline CDR1 is SGDLS and CDR2 is YYNGEE. DNA of the CDR3: TGTGCCTGCAGCGGCGCGACTGTGCCGGGACAGTTCTACGAGCAGTACTTC. Translating it yields CACSGATVPGQFYEQYF.

The chain is built from TRBV5-1 and TRBJ2-7, with 8 positions matching TRBD2. The trim removed 5 bases at V and 7 bases at J, leaving 8 bases unmatched. CDR3 length equals 13 residues. CDR1 is SGHRS and CDR2 is YFSETQ in the germline V gene. This chain's CDR3 is CASRLAGEGEQYF. The CDR3 DNA sequence: TGCGCCAGCAGGCTAGCGGGTGAAGGGGAGCAGTACTTC.

This chain uses TRBV12-3 or TRBV12-4 with TRBJ1-1, with 8 bases lining up with TRBD1. This CDR3 spans 13 amino acids. Trimming at V came to 6 bases and at J to 4 bases, leaving 4 bases not matched to a gene. For the CDR3, the DNA is TGTGCCAGCAGACATACAGGGGGCACTGAAGCTTTCTTT. Translating it yields CASRHTGGTEAFF.

This clonotype was counted between two and nine times. The J gene is TRBJ2-1, the V gene TRBV10-3; 16 bases are shared with TRBD2. CDR3 length: 13 amino acids. The germline CDR1 and CDR2 sequences are ENHRY and SYGVKD. V trimming: 11 bases; J trimming: 8 bases; junction bases outside the gene matches: 3. CDR3 bases: TGTGCCCACGGGACTAGCGGGGGGGATGAGCAGTTCTTC. Translating gives CAHGTSGGDEQFF.

This chain joins TRBV12-3 or TRBV12-4 and TRBJ2-1; 10 positions match TRBD2. The assigned J gene may be wrong: the sequence end matches TRBJ2-7 better. This CDR3 is 16 amino acids long. The CDR3 region has the DNA TGTGCCAGCAGTTATAACGGACTAGCGGATTACAATGAGCAGTACTTC. Translation gives CASSYNGLADYNEQYF.